The 30 T cell receptor beta chains below all came from one sample that was sequenced in a study of PD-1 blockade in mismatch repair-deficient tumors. No antigen has been identified for these receptors. Method: immunoSEQ multiplex PCR; TCRdb's copy keeps in-frame clones and lacks some. The profile shows roughly 14,000 clones, approximately 84% of them singletons. Time point of the sample: identical approximately nine-day culture without peptide (control). Sequences were derived from cells cultured in vitro, sampled from a patient treated with pembrolizumab. The receptors originated from an adult with mismatch repair-deficient cancer.

This rearrangement joins TRBV7-9 to TRBJ1-2, with 9 bases fitting TRBD1. The V gene's germline CDR1 is SEHNR and CDR2 FQNEAQ (reference sequence). The V gene end was trimmed by 4 bases and the J gene end by 8 bases; junction bases not matched to a gene: 14. This CDR3 contains 16 residues. The CDR3: CASSYPRGQGTVGYTF. In DNA form, the CDR3 reads TGTGCCAGCAGCTACCCCAGGGGACAGGGTACTGTCGGCTACACCTTC.

J is TRBJ2-1 and V is TRBV7-9; 9 nucleotides match TRBD2. Germline CDR1 is SEHNR and CDR2 is FQNEAQ (reference sequence). The CDR3 runs 16 residues. V lost 0 bases, J lost 4 bases, and 4 bases stayed unmatched. The CDR3 here is CASSLALAGTYNEQFF. CDR3 coding DNA: TGTGCCAGCAGCTTAGCTCTAGCGGGGACATACAATGAGCAGTTCTTC.

This clone was recorded a few times. The chain links TRBV7-8 to TRBJ1-2; TRBD1 might be the D (5 bases). Germline CDR1 is SGHVS and CDR2 is FQNEAQ. V lost 4 bases to trimming and J lost 2 bases, with 14 bases between them. There are 15 residues in the CDR3. For the CDR3, the DNA is TGTGCCAGCAGCTCCTTGAGGGGCCCCAACTATGGCTACACCTTC. Protein: CASSSLRGPNYGYTF.

V is TRBV4-1 and J is TRBJ2-2; possibly TRBD1 for D (6 bases). The CDR3 contains 17 residues. Germline CDR1 is MGHRA and CDR2 is YSYEKL. The V end lost 0 bases, the J end lost 3 bases, and 14 bases lay between the germline ends. DNA for the CDR3: TGCGCCAGCAGCCAAGACGGCAGGGGTGGGGACACCGGGGAGCTGTTTTTT. Translated, it gives CASSQDGRGGDTGELFF.

The CDR3 spells CASSIFGGGSYNEQFF. CDR3 bases: TGTGCCAGTAGTATATTTGGCGGGGGCTCCTACAATGAGCAGTTCTTC. The chain has TRBV19 and TRBJ2-1; TRBD2 matches at 7 bases. Trimming at V came to 2 bases and at J to 0 bases, leaving 4 bases not matched to a gene. The CDR3 spans 16 residues. Germline values: CDR1 LNHDA, CDR2 SQIVND (reference sequence).

This clone was found once. This sequence joins TRBV28 and TRBJ2-2; the match to TRBD1 covers 9 bases. The CDR3 totals 16 residues. Germline CDR1 reads MDHEN; CDR2 reads SYDVKM. V was clipped by 5 bases and J by 1 base; unmatched bases: 5. The CDR3 here is CASSLRQGGNTGELFF. The CDR3 region has the DNA TGTGCCAGCAGTCTCAGACAGGGGGGGAACACCGGGGAGCTGTTTTTT.

This rearrangement joins TRBV27 to TRBJ1-1; the match to TRBD1 covers 11 bases. The CDR3 has 15 amino acids. Unmatched junction bases numbered 4, after V lost 2 bases and J lost 5 bases. From germline, CDR1 is MNHEY and CDR2 SMNVEV (reference sequence). CDR3 amino acids: CASSLVGTGGTEAFF. CDR3 DNA: TGTGCCAGCAGTTTAGTCGGGACAGGGGGGACTGAAGCTTTCTTT.

The J gene is TRBJ1-5, the V gene TRBV7-9; 9 nucleotides align to TRBD1. This CDR3 region has 17 residues. Trimming at V came to 3 bases and at J to 2 bases, leaving 8 bases not matched to a gene. Germline-derived CDR1 and CDR2 are SEHNR and FQNEAQ (reference sequence). The CDR3 sequence is CASSFAGTGFGNQPQHF. CDR3 nucleotide sequence: TGTGCCAGCAGCTTCGCCGGGACAGGGTTTGGCAATCAGCCCCAGCATTTT.

V usage is TRBV6-5 and J usage is TRBJ1-4; D unclear. Trimming removed 0 bases from V and 0 bases from J, with 5 bases in between. This CDR3 region has 15 residues. Germline V gene sequence: CDR1 MNHEY, CDR2 SVGAGI. The CDR3 here is CASSYSIATNEKLFF. CDR3 nucleotides: TGTGCCAGCAGTTACTCTATCGCAACTAATGAAAAACTGTTTTTT.

This clone came up a few times. The chain uses TRBV7-8 and TRBJ1-5; no clear D. This CDR3 is 12 amino acids long. V lost 0 bases, J lost 6 bases, and 3 bases lay in between. CDR1 and CDR2 from the germline V gene are SGHVS and FQNEAQ. The CDR3 protein is CASSLAGQPQHF. DNA of the CDR3: TGTGCCAGCAGCTTAGCCGGTCAGCCCCAGCATTTT. Filled out from reference TRBV7-8 and TRBJ1-5, the complete variable domain reads GAGVSQSPRYKVAKRGQDVALRCDPISGHVSLFWYQQALGQGPEFLTYFQNEAQLDKSGLPSDRFFAERPEGSVSTLKIQRTQQEDSAVYLCASSLAGQPQHFGDGTRLSIL.

The chain recombines TRBV5-1 with TRBJ1-1, with a tentative D call TRBD1 (5 bases). Per the germline V gene, CDR1 is SGHRS and CDR2 is YFSETQ. The germline V and J ends were trimmed by 4 bases and 3 bases, with 16 bases remaining between them. The CDR3 sequence is 15 residues long. The CDR3 loop is CASSEPGRGDTEAFF. CDR3 DNA sequence: TGCGCCAGCAGCGAACCGGGACGAGGGGACACTGAAGCTTTCTTT.

The chain links TRBV28 to TRBJ1-1; D is ambiguous. The CDR3 totals 13 residues. The V end was cut by 7 bases, the J end by 0 bases, with 9 bases between. CDR1 is MDHEN, CDR2 SYDVKM, per germline. CDR3 sequence: CASTTFMNTEAFF. The CDR3 nucleotides are TGTGCCAGCACCACGTTCATGAACACTGAAGCTTTCTTT.

J is TRBJ2-5 and V is TRBV18, with D hard to call. The V gene lost 2 bases and the J gene lost 7 bases, with 8 bases spanning the gap. Germline CDR1 KGHSH, CDR2 LQKENI. The CDR3 contains 12 residues. CDR3 sequence (DNA): TGTGCCAGCTCACCAGAGAAGGGGACCCAGTACTTC. As protein: CASSPEKGTQYF.

The rearrangement links TRBV5-4 to TRBJ2-7; 7 nucleotides align to TRBD1. From germline, CDR1 is SGHNT and CDR2 YYREEE (reference sequence). V shed 1 base and J 2 bases; nucleotides not matched to a gene: 3. CDR3 length: 14 amino acids. This CDR3 is CASSLQDRTYEQYF. In nucleotides, the CDR3 is TGTGCCAGCAGCTTGCAGGACAGGACCTACGAGCAGTACTTC.

This chain uses TRBV4-1 with TRBJ1-1; 10 nucleotides match TRBD1. Trimming took 5 bases from V and 6 from J; bases not matched to a gene: 15. The germline V gene has CDR1 MGHRA and CDR2 YSYEKL. The CDR3 consists of 17 residues. This CDR3 reads CASSSRFGTGVMAEAFF. DNA for the CDR3: TGCGCCAGCAGCAGCCGCTTCGGGACAGGGGTGATGGCTGAAGCTTTCTTT.

The chain couples TRBV18 to TRBJ1-4; weak D call: TRBD1 (5 bases). Trimming stripped 1 base from V and 5 bases from J, with 11 bases between. This CDR3 contains 15 residues. Germline V gene lookup returns CDR1 KGHSH and CDR2 LQKENI. CDR3 sequence reads: CASSPLRRDNEKLFF. Written as DNA, the CDR3 is TGTGCCAGCTCACCACTTAGGAGGGACAATGAAAAACTGTTTTTT.

This clone has just one count. V is TRBV30 and J is TRBJ2-6; D is unresolved. V lost 5 bases and J 1 base, leaving 6 bases between the germline ends. The CDR3 sequence is 13 residues long. Looked up from germline, CDR1 is GTSNPN and CDR2 is SVGIG (reference sequence). CDR3 nucleotides: TGTGCCTGGGTACATTCTGGGGCCAACGTCCTGACTTTC. Translated: CAWVHSGANVLTF.

The chain couples TRBV6-6 to TRBJ1-2; weak D call: TRBD1 (5 bases). V dropped 2 bases and J dropped 8 bases, with 9 bases sitting between them. Germline values: CDR1 MNHNY, CDR2 SVGAGI (reference sequence). This CDR3 spans 12 amino acids. CDR3 nucleotides: TGTGCCAGCAGTTACCCCAGGGAAGGCTACACCTTC. Its protein is CASSYPREGYTF.

The chain couples TRBV11-3 to TRBJ1-2; 7 nucleotides line up with TRBD1. The CDR3 contains 13 residues. V lost 5 bases, J lost 5 bases, and 5 bases stayed unmatched. Germline assignment: CDR1 SGHNT and CDR2 YENEEA. The CDR3 reads CASSPGTAYGYTF. In DNA form, the CDR3 reads TGTGCCAGCAGCCCCGGGACAGCATATGGCTACACCTTC.

This chain joins TRBV15 and TRBJ2-3; 11 bases map to TRBD2. CDR3 size: 17 residues. CDR1 LNHNV and CDR2 YYDKDF come from the germline V gene (reference sequence). V shed 1 base and J 7 bases; nucleotides not matched to a gene: 10. This CDR3 is CATSRVYPGTSGYTQYF. The CDR3 DNA follows: TGTGCCACCAGCAGAGTTTATCCCGGGACTAGCGGATATACGCAGTATTTT.

V is TRBV27 and J is TRBJ1-4; weak D call: TRBD1 (5 bases). With 2 bases removed from V and 2 bases from J, the gap between germline ends came to 12 bases. The CDR3 totals 16 residues. Per germline, CDR1 MNHEY and CDR2 SMNVEV (reference sequence). For the CDR3, the DNA is TGTGCCAGCAGTTTAGCCGCCCGGGACACTAATGAAAAACTGTTTTTT. This gives the protein CASSLAARDTNEKLFF.

V is TRBV19 and J is TRBJ1-1; D gene ambiguous. CDR1 is LNHDA and CDR2 is SQIVND in the germline V gene (reference sequence). Trimming cost V 3 bases and J 3 bases, with 11 bases left between them. The CDR3 runs 14 residues. CDR3 in DNA: TGTGCCAGTAGTATTGGGCTGGTCCACACTGAAGCTTTCTTT. Translated: CASSIGLVHTEAFF. Supplemented by reference TRBV19 and TRBJ1-1, the full variable domain reads DGGITQSPKYLFRKEGQNVTLSCEQNLNHDAMYWYRQDPGQGLRLIYYSQIVNDFQKGDIAEGYSVSREKKESFPLTVTSAQKNPTAFYLCASSIGLVHTEAFFGQGTRLTVV.

V and J are TRBV19 and TRBJ1-1, with D uncertain. Germline-derived CDR1 and CDR2 are LNHDA and SQIVND (reference sequence). V gave up 7 bases and J gave up 1 base, with 13 bases separating them. The CDR3 length is 14 residues. As DNA, the CDR3 is TGTGCCAGTAATCCTTCGTGGCAGAACACTGAAGCTTTCTTT. Translated: CASNPSWQNTEAFF.

This CDR3 reads CASSPRPAPTDTQYF. CDR3 nucleotides: TGTGCCAGCAGCCCCCGCCCTGCGCCCACAGATACGCAGTATTTT. This chain links TRBV7-8 with TRBJ2-3; no firm D call. The CDR3 loop spans 15 amino acids. The V gene's germline CDR1 is SGHVS and CDR2 FQNEAQ. Trimming shortened V by 5 bases and J by 2 bases, and 14 bases separated the two germline ends.

This chain uses TRBV7-7 with TRBJ2-1; a weak D match, TRBD2 (6 bases). V dropped 5 bases and J dropped 6 bases, with 17 bases sitting between them. The CDR3 is 15 amino acids. In germline, CDR1 is SSHAT, CDR2 FNYEAQ (reference sequence). In DNA form, the CDR3 reads TGTGCCAGCAGCCCCCGGGGTAGCGGTCTCAATGAGCAGTTCTTC. It is translated as CASSPRGSGLNEQFF.

The J gene is TRBJ2-1, the V gene TRBV6-4; weak D call: TRBD2 (6 bases). CDR3 length: 13 amino acids. The V end was cut by 3 bases, the J end by 3 bases, with 6 bases between. Germline-derived CDR1 and CDR2 are MRHNA and SNTAGT. This chain's CDR3 is CASSETSYNEQFF. The CDR3 nucleotides read TGTGCCAGCAGTGAGACTAGCTACAATGAGCAGTTCTTC.

The CDR3 DNA follows: TGTGCCAGCAGCTTGGCCGCTAGCGGGAGTTCTGCAGATACGCAGTATTTT. Its protein is CASSLAASGSSADTQYF. The chain has TRBV5-4 and TRBJ2-3; 10 bases match TRBD2. Germline V CDR1 and CDR2: SGHNT, YYREEE (reference sequence). The CDR3 is made up of 17 amino acids. The V gene end was trimmed by 0 bases and the J gene end by 4 bases; junction bases not matched to a gene: 8.

This clone has a single count. V and J are TRBV2 and TRBJ1-2, with TRBD1 as a possible D gene (5 bases). The CDR3 contains 13 residues. Trimming cost V 11 bases and J 0 bases, with 13 bases left between them. CDR1 is SNHLY and CDR2 is FYNNEI in the germline V gene. CDR3 region: CASHGASNYGYTF. CDR3 in DNA: TGTGCCTCGCACGGGGCTTCTAACTATGGCTACACCTTC.

This rearrangement joins TRBV11-2 to TRBJ1-3; 12 nucleotides match TRBD1. Germline CDR1 reads SGHAT; CDR2 reads FQNNGV. The CDR3 spans 16 residues. The junction had 6 bases not matched to a gene; V was cut back by 5 bases and J by 4 bases. The DNA of the CDR3 is TGTGCCAGCAGCCGGTCGGGACAGGGGGCCGGAAACACCATATATTTT. Protein product: CASSRSGQGAGNTIYF. The full variable domain, with the rest looked up from reference TRBV11-2 and TRBJ1-3, is EAGVAQSPRYKIIEKRQSVAFWCNPISGHATLYWYQQILGQGPKLLIQFQNNGVVDDSQLPKDRFSAERLKGVDSTLKIQPAKLEDSAVYLCASSRSGQGAGNTIYFGEGSWLTVV.

The chain combines TRBV5-1 with TRBJ1-3; no definite D call. Trimming pared 0 bases from V and 0 bases from J, leaving 7 bases between. This CDR3 has 15 residues. From germline, CDR1 is SGHRS and CDR2 YFSETQ. CDR3 protein: CASSLDTSSGNTIYF. The CDR3 nucleotides are TGCGCCAGCAGCTTGGATACAAGCTCTGGAAACACCATATATTTT.